This T cell receptor beta chain was profiled in a study of human T cells and chemical hapten exposure. At the level of the study: 2% DPC applied to an approximately 2 cm by approximately 2 cm arm area sensitized donors.

The time point here: patch test 1, 2 weeks after DPC sensitization. Treatment: therapeutic diphenylcyclopropenone sensitization with weekly scalp DPC. This clonotype turned up a few times. CDR3 length: 15 amino acids. Trimming stripped 0 bases from V and 3 bases from J, with 9 bases between. Germline V gene data show CDR1 as MNHEY and CDR2 as SVGEGT. TCRdb analysed the RACE reads with MiXCR anew, one entry per CDR3 protein. The data show around 69,000 distinct CDR3 sequences, around 9.8% seen once. V usage is TRBV6-2 or TRBV6-3 and J usage is TRBJ1-5, with D perhaps TRBD1 (5 bases). The source is a woman in her 40s with alopecia areata. Some clones in this sample may be carry-over from other donors' samples. The specimen comprised whole blood, sampled in connection with sensitization to the hapten diphenylcyclopropenone (DPC). This chain's CDR3 is CASSYSGVFNQPQHF. CDR3 coding DNA: TGTGCCAGCAGTTACTCGGGGGTCTTCAATCAGCCCCAGCATTTT.